The 23 T cell receptor beta chains presented below share a single source sample, sequenced in a study of T cells in women clearing cervical HPV infection. Only in-frame clones appear in the TCRdb table, and some are missing; sequencing was by immunoSEQ multiplex PCR. The table lists 20,000 to 25,000 clones. The sample taken for sequencing was blood buffy coat. These receptor sequences come from a woman between 18 and 70 years old with a cervical HPV16 infection that either progressed to CIN3+ or cleared (not recorded which).

Worth noting for this clone: The read terminates 3 residues ahead of where the CDR3 ends, so the germline J gene completes it. The chain joins TRBV6-1 to TRBJ2-1, with 9 nucleotides matching TRBD1. CDR3 size: 14 residues. V lost 4 bases, J lost 8 bases, and 6 bases stayed unmatched. CDR1 MNHNS and CDR2 SASEGT come from the germline V gene. CDR3 loop: CASSATGGWDEQFF. The CDR3 DNA, read in part, is TGTGCCAGCAGTGCTACAGGGGGCTGGGATGAG.

About this clone: The CDR3 goes on 3 residues after the read ends, and that part is filled in from the germline J gene. V usage is TRBV20-1 and J usage is TRBJ2-1; 14 bases agree with TRBD2. CDR3 size: 17 residues. V lost 0 bases to trimming and J lost 6 bases; unmatched junction nucleotides: 7. Germline V CDR1 and CDR2: DFQATT, SNEGSKA (reference sequence). This CDR3 is CSARDRRLAGGLNEQFF. CDR3 DNA, as far as it was read: TGCAGTGCTAGAGATCGACGACTAGCGGGGGGGCTCAATGAG.

Regarding this clone: The CDR3 goes on 3 residues after the read ends, and that part is filled in from the germline J gene. The V and J genes are TRBV18 and TRBJ1-1, with no clear D. The CDR3 length is 14 residues. The V end lost 6 bases, the J end lost 2 bases, and 13 bases lay between the germline ends. Germline V gives CDR1 KGHSH, CDR2 LQKENI. Here the CDR3 reads CASSPSHSNTEAFF. CDR3 DNA, as far as it was read: TGTGCCAGCTCCCCAAGTCACAGTAACACTGAA.

Concerning this clone itself: The sequence runs out 3 residues before the end of the CDR3; the remainder is reconstructed from the germline J gene. The chain joins TRBV20-1 to TRBJ2-3; the match to TRBD2 covers 7 bases. The V segment lost 0 bases and the J segment 2 bases; nucleotides outside the gene matches: 11. Germline loops: CDR1 DFQATT, CDR2 SNEGSKA (reference sequence). This CDR3 is 17 amino acids long. The sequenced part of the CDR3 DNA is TGCAGTGCTAGAGATCCTACGGGACTAAAATACACAGATACG. As protein: CSARDPTGLKYTDT. The whole CDR3 reads CSARDPTGLKYTDTQYF.

On this clone itself: From the germline J gene comes the end of the CDR3, since the read stops 3 residues before it. Within the sample, other DNA sequences also encode this same CDR3. The V and J genes are TRBV19 and TRBJ2-7; 9 bases agree with TRBD1. Trimming took 7 bases from V and 4 from J; bases not matched to a gene: 8. The CDR3 has 14 residues. CDR1 is LNHDA and CDR2 is SQIVND in the germline V gene (reference sequence). This chain's CDR3 is CASTPTGGIYEQYF. The DNA read from the CDR3 is TGTGCCAGTACCCCGACAGGGGGTATTTACGAG.

A note on this clone: The read falls 3 residues short of the CDR3 end, and the missing part is taken from the germline J gene. The chain joins TRBV9 to TRBJ2-1, with TRBD1 matching over 7 bases. The V gene's germline CDR1 is SGDLS and CDR2 YYNGEE. Trimming at V came to 0 bases and at J to 5 bases, leaving 2 bases not matched to a gene. This CDR3 has 14 amino acids. CDR3 sequence reads: CASSVVGTDNEQFF. Incomplete CDR3 DNA: TGTGCCAGCAGCGTAGTGGGGACAGACAATGAG.

Comment on this clone: Coverage ceases 3 residues before the CDR3 finishes, and the germline J gene fills in the end. The genes are TRBV12-3 or TRBV12-4 and TRBJ1-2; D gene uncertain. The CDR3 sequence is 12 residues long. Trimming removed 4 bases from V and 7 bases from J, with 10 bases in between. The CDR3 here is CASSSRVGGYTF. The CDR3 bases that were read are TGTGCCAGCAGTTCAAGGGTGGGTGGC.

Turning to this clone: The read is 3 residues too short to cover the CDR3 end, so that end is filled in from the germline J gene. The chain employs TRBV7-2 and TRBJ2-7; a possible D gene is TRBD1 (6 bases). The CDR3 spans 14 residues. The V end was cut by 1 base, the J end by 0 bases, with 7 bases between. Germline V gene lookup returns CDR1 SGHTA and CDR2 FQGNSA. CDR3 DNA, as far as it was read: TGTGCCAGCAGCTTAGAGGGGGTCTCCTACGAG. Translated, it gives CASSLEGVSYE. The complete CDR3 protein is CASSLEGVSYEQYF.

As for this clone: The read ends 3 residues shy of where the CDR3 ends; the end is completed using the germline J gene. This chain joins TRBV20-1 and TRBJ2-7; 8 bases are a match to TRBD2. Germline V gene sequence: CDR1 DFQATT, CDR2 SNEGSKA (reference sequence). V was pared by 3 bases and J by 0 bases, with 19 bases of the junction left unmatched. There are 19 residues in the CDR3. CDR3 DNA, as far as it was read: TGCAGTGCTAGGGGATTATGGCGGGGGGTATTTTGGAGCTCCTACGAG. Its protein is CSARGLWRGVFWSSYE. The whole CDR3 region reads CSARGLWRGVFWSSYEQYF.

With respect to this clone: The read stops 3 residues short of the end of the CDR3; the missing end is completed from the germline J gene. The V gene is TRBV19, the J gene TRBJ1-2, with 10 bases aligning to TRBD1. The CDR3 loop spans 16 amino acids. CDR1 and CDR2 (germline): LNHDA, SQIVND (reference sequence). The part of the CDR3 DNA that was read is TGTGCCAGTAGTCCATGGACAGGGGGAAAGTCCTACGAC. Encoded protein: CASSPWTGGKSYD. The full CDR3 is CASSPWTGGKSYDYTF.

Worth noting for this clone: Read sequence stops 3 residues before the CDR3 end, and the germline J gene provides the missing end. This chain links TRBV11-2 with TRBJ2-7; no clear D gene. This CDR3 comprises 14 residues. Trimming removed 1 base at V and 4 bases at J, with 11 bases between. Germline CDR1 and CDR2: SGHAT and FQNNGV. This CDR3 reads CASSLAVFPYEQYF. CDR3 bases read: TGTGCCAGCAGCTTAGCAGTATTCCCATACGAG.

On this clone: The observed sequence ends 3 residues before the CDR3 terminus, with the missing tail filled in from the germline J gene. The chain links TRBV7-9 to TRBJ2-7, with D maybe TRBD2 (6 bases). V was pared by 1 base and J by 5 bases, with 9 bases between. Germline loops: CDR1 SEHNR, CDR2 FQNEAQ (reference sequence). The CDR3 is 13 residues long. CDR3 region: CASSLGAGNEQYF. CDR3 DNA (partial): TGTGCCAGCAGCTTAGGGGCGGGAAACGAG.

Regarding this clone: The CDR3 end falls 3 residues outside the read, so it is completed with the germline J gene. This chain uses TRBV20-1 with TRBJ2-1; 10 bases match TRBD2. Germline CDR1 and CDR2: DFQATT and SNEGSKA (reference sequence). The V gene end was trimmed by 6 bases and the J gene end by 7 bases; junction bases not matched to a gene: 12. The CDR3 sequence is 15 residues long. The CDR3 here is CSARISGRRENEQFF. CDR3 bases read: TGCAGTGCAAGGATTAGCGGGAGGAGGGAAAATGAG.

The chain's CDR3 is CASSRLDGGSSYEQYF. The DNA read from the CDR3 is TGTGCCAGCAGCCGTCTTGACGGGGGGAGCTCCTACGAG. The chain combines TRBV7-8 with TRBJ2-7; 7 bases map to TRBD2. Read coverage stops 3 residues before the CDR3 terminus; the germline J gene supplies the remainder. The CDR3 has 16 residues. J lost 0 bases, V lost 5 bases, and 10 bases had no gene match. Germline V gene lookup returns CDR1 SGHVS and CDR2 FQNEAQ.

Remarks on this clone: The read ends 3 residues shy of where the CDR3 ends; the end is completed using the germline J gene. The chain has TRBV19 and TRBJ1-5; a weak D match, TRBD1 (5 bases). This CDR3 region has 15 residues. Germline V gene data show CDR1 as LNHDA and CDR2 as SQIVND (reference sequence). Trimming took 5 bases from V and 5 from J, leaving 16 bases between them. Partial CDR3 DNA: TGTGCCAGTAGTTCGAAGGGTTGGGGGGATCAGCCC. Its protein is CASSSKGWGDQP. The CDR3 as a whole reads CASSSKGWGDQPQHF. Combining the CDR3 with reference TRBV19 and TRBJ1-5 gives the whole variable domain DGGITQSPKYLFRKEGQNVTLSCEQNLNHDAMYWYRQDPGQGLRLIYYSQIVNDFQKGDIAEGYSVSREKKESFPLTVTSAQKNPTAFYLCASSSKGWGDQPQHFGDGTRLSIL.

As for this clone: The DNA ends 3 residues before the CDR3 does, and the rest of the CDR3 is filled in from the germline J gene. The chain is built from TRBV20-1 and TRBJ1-1; possibly TRBD1 for D (5 bases). Germline-derived CDR1 and CDR2 are DFQATT and SNEGSKA (reference sequence). Trimming removed 3 bases from V and 0 bases from J, with 14 bases in between. This CDR3 region has 15 residues. The CDR3: CSASWGRRLNTEAFF. The DNA read from the CDR3 is TGCAGTGCTAGTTGGGGCAGGAGGTTGAACACTGAA.

With respect to this clone: Sequencing ends 3 residues short of the CDR3 end; the germline J gene provides the rest. The chain has TRBV29-1 and TRBJ1-1; a weak D match, TRBD1 (5 bases). CDR1 is SQVTM, CDR2 ANQGSEA, per germline. The CDR3 is 13 amino acids. The germline V and J ends were trimmed by 4 bases and 1 base, with 10 bases remaining between them. The DNA read from the CDR3 is TGCAGCGTTGGAACAGGCCCGAACACTGAA. Amino acids: CSVGTGPNTE. Given in full, the CDR3 is CSVGTGPNTEAFF.

Remarks on this clone: The read ends 3 residues early relative to the CDR3; the germline J gene fills the gap. The chain joins TRBV2 to TRBJ1-1; 7 positions agree with TRBD1. The germline CDR1 and CDR2 sequences are SNHLY and FYNNEI. J gave up 3 bases and V 6 bases, and 7 bases lay outside the gene matches. CDR3 size: 14 residues. CDR3 amino acids: CASSAYRGDTEAFF. The part of the CDR3 DNA that was read is TGTGCCAGCAGCGCCTACAGGGGTGACACTGAA.

As concerns this clone: The CDR3 extends 3 residues past the end of the read, so its final part is completed from the germline J gene. V is TRBV5-6 and J is TRBJ2-1; 10 bases map to TRBD2. J gave up 2 bases and V 2 bases, and 1 base lay outside the gene matches. CDR3 size: 15 residues. Germline CDR1 and CDR2: SGHDT and YYEEEE. CDR3: CASSLLAGTYNEQFF. Partial CDR3 DNA: TGTGCCAGCAGCTTACTAGCGGGAACCTACAATGAG.

CDR3 loop: CASSFHGDTQYF. The CDR3 DNA, read in part, is TGCGCCAGCAGCTTCCACGGAGATACG. V usage is TRBV5-1 and J usage is TRBJ2-3; D gene unclear. The read gets to within 3 residues of the CDR3 end, and the germline J gene fills in the rest. CDR3 size: 12 residues. V was clipped by 2 bases and J by 5 bases, with 6 bases between them. The germline CDR1 and CDR2 sequences are SGHRS and YFSETQ.

This CDR3 reads CASSLMGTGGTDTQYF. The sequenced part of the CDR3 DNA is TGTGCCAGCAGCTTAATGGGGACAGGTGGAACAGATACG. The J gene is TRBJ2-3, the V gene TRBV7-3; 8 bases line up with TRBD1. The read gets to within 3 residues of the CDR3 end, and the germline J gene fills in the rest. J was trimmed by 3 bases and V by 1 base; bases with no gene match: 6. The CDR3 loop spans 16 amino acids. Germline V CDR1 and CDR2: SGHTA, FQGTGA.

Points on this clone: With the read ending 3 residues before the CDR3 end, the germline J gene is used to fill in that end. V is TRBV7-6 and J is TRBJ2-1; a possible D gene is TRBD2 (5 bases). Trimming pared 5 bases from V and 7 bases from J, leaving 9 bases between. Germline CDR1 reads SGHVS; CDR2 reads FNYEAQ. The CDR3 consists of 12 residues. The part of the CDR3 DNA that was read is TGTGCCAGCAGCCGATCGGGGAATGAG. Translation: CASSRSGNE. The entire CDR3 protein is CASSRSGNEQFF.

Comment on this clone: The CDR3 is cut off 3 residues early in the read; its end comes from the germline J gene. This sequence joins TRBV18 and TRBJ2-1; the D gene is possibly TRBD2 (6 bases). The CDR3 is made up of 14 amino acids. The V end lost 0 bases, the J end lost 5 bases, and 8 bases lay between the germline ends. Per the germline V gene, CDR1 is KGHSH and CDR2 is LQKENI. CDR3 amino acids: CASSPPAGNNEQFF. Incomplete CDR3 DNA: TGTGCCAGCTCACCACCGGCGGGGAACAATGAG.